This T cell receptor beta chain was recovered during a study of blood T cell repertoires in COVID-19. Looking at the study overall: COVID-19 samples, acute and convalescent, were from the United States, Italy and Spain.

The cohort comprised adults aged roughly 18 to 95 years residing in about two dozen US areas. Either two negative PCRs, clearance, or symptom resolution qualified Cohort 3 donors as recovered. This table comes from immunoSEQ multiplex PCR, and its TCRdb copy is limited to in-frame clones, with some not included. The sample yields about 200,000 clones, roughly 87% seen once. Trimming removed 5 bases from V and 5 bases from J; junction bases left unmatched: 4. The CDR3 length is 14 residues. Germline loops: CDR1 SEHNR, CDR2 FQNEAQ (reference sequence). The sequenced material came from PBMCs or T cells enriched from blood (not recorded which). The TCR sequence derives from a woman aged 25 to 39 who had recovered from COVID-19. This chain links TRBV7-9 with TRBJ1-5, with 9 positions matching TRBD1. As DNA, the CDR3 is TGTGCCAGCAGCCGGACAGGGGTGGATCAGCCCCAGCATTTT. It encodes CASSRTGVDQPQHF.